The table lists the clone carrying this T cell receptor (beta chain) with many counts. The antigen is unknown. Time point in this sample: persistent/refractory GD, antithyroid drugs over 5 years with positive TRAb. From PBMCs, RNA was extracted and then used to make the TCR library. The V and J ends lost 5 bases and 7 bases respectively, with 17 bases between them. This CDR3 comprises 14 residues. The germline V gene encodes CDR1 SEHNR and CDR2 FQNEAQ (reference sequence). Arm-PCR with iRepertoire HTBI primers amplified the CDR3 regions for these TCR beta libraries. TCRdb fed the multiplex PCR reads into MiXCR, producing one record per CDR3 protein. The repertoire consists of hundreds of thousands of distinct CDR3 sequences, with roughly 22% occurring once and the leading ten covering under 15%. The data originate from a study of regulatory T cells in long-lasting Graves disease. Across the whole study: Over-5-year antithyroid drug use with positive TSH receptor antibodies defined persistent Graves' disease in the study. Study outcomes and limitations: Persistent disease preferred TRBV28, TRBJ1-2 and TRBJ2-5; new disease, TRBV20-1 and TRBJ2-1. New patients shared fewer public clonotypes (approximately 970) than persistent patients did (2,741).

The chain is built from TRBV7-9 and TRBJ2-5, with D perhaps TRBD2 (5 bases). The receptor was derived from a female donor with Graves disease. The material was peripheral blood mononuclear cells (PBMCs), obtained when the disease was refractory, from a patient treated with antithyroid drugs. CDR3 bases: TGTGCCAGCAGCCCCCCGTCGACGAGGGCGACCCAGTACTTC. Translated: CASSPPSTRATQYF.